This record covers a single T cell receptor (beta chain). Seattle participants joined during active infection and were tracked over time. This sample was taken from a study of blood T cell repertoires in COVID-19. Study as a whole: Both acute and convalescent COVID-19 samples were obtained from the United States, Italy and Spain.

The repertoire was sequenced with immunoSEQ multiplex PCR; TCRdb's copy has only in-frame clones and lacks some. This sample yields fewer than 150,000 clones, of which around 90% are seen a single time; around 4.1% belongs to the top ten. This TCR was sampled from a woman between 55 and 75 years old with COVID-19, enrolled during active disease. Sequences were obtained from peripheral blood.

Written as DNA, the CDR3 is TGTGCCTGGAGTACCCGGGACAGATTTTCCTACGAGCAGTACTTC. Its translation is CAWSTRDRFSYEQYF. The V gene is TRBV30, the J gene TRBJ2-7, with 7 bases lining up with TRBD1. J lost 1 base, V lost 2 bases, and 8 bases had no gene match. This CDR3 spans 15 amino acids. The V gene's germline CDR1 is GTSNPN and CDR2 SVGIG (reference sequence).